This T cell receptor (beta chain) was retrieved from a study of metastatic and nonmetastatic thyroid tumors. Study details: Repertoires from blood and tumor or nodule tissue of malignant and benign thyroid patients were compared.

Findings of the study overall: Reportedly, malignant thyroid tumors had significantly higher TCR beta diversity than benign nodules, in blood and tumor.

This clone came up many times. Its antigen is as yet unknown. CDR1 and CDR2 (germline): MNHNS, SASEGT. With 3 bases removed from V and 2 bases from J, the gap between germline ends came to 14 bases. This CDR3 has 16 residues. The entire patient cohort was treatment-naive prior to thyroid surgery. Source study methods: A classifier for distant metastasis in papillary thyroid cancer was constructed using CDR3 differences observed across clinicopathological groups. TCRdb re-analyzed the PCR reads through MiXCR. The V and J calls, along with clone size, are taken from TCRdb and not from the paper's own processing. In the table there are about 92,000 clones, approximately 15% of which are singletons.

The TCR sequence derives from a female donor with papillary thyroid cancer or a benign thyroid nodule (not recorded which). Some clones in this sample may be carry-over from other donors' samples. The material sequenced was blood. The chain is built from TRBV6-1 and TRBJ2-1; D possibly corresponds to TRBD2 (6 bases). The CDR3 DNA follows: TGTGCCAGCAGTGACCGACTAGTGGGTACCTACAATGAGCAGTTCTTC. It yields the protein CASSDRLVGTYNEQFF.